This TCR beta chain was profiled in a study of cytomegalovirus exposure and HLA in healthy donors (dated by TCRdb to the late 2010s). In terms of the full investigation: According to an earlier analysis of a few hundred of the donors, about 179 million T cells yielded roughly 110 million unique TCR beta sequences and less than 300 Gb of sequence data. An early release that covered more than 550 HLA-typed donors contained approximately 300 gigabases of sequencing data and roughly 84 million unique TCR sequences. Among the roughly 400 genotyped donors, roughly 80% belonged to the genetic ancestry cluster associated with self-reported Caucasian donors. The study aimed to test whether signatures of past pathogen exposure could be identified by cataloging public T cell receptors. Using immunosequencing, the study profiled T cell repertoires from fewer than 850 subjects and related those repertoires to cytomegalovirus serostatus. Along with the roughly 670-subject first cohort, a separate validation cohort of 120 different subjects was used. High-throughput TCR immunosequencing, statistical association of individual TCRs with disease status, and machine learning were combined to predict cytomegalovirus infection status. A later analysis re-analyzed previously published TCR beta repertoires from roughly 600 donors and added high-resolution HLA genotyping to study TCR occurrence patterns. In the later analysis, no new phenotypic data were used to find candidate immune exposures; instead, reliance was placed on TCR beta sequences and their occurrence across donors. In an earlier analysis of 550 to 700 of the donors, high-throughput TCR beta sequencing was used to judge whether each TCR beta V gene segment behaved as functional or pseudogenic. Donor age, sex, ethnicity and CMV serostatus were collected together with the repertoire data. A later genetic analysis took genome-wide SNP genotypes for 398 of the 666 donors and used that subset as a discovery cohort. All discovery cohort repertoires had been generated using a single sequencing platform. Class I and class II HLA loci were covered by the typing at four-digit resolution. The number of typed donors differed by locus: about 620-630 for A, B, C, DRB1 and DQB1; some 500 for DQA1; approximately 600 for DPA1; and 400 to 480 for DPB1. Because of strong linkage in the cohort, a few DR-DQ haplotypes were treated as single units for association and clustering. Among approximately 370 genotyped donors of the cohort, an average of about 220,000 unique TCR beta nucleotide sequences was sequenced per donor, of which 15% to 20% were non-productive.

Overall study outcomes, separate from this receptor: Because the 87-base-pair reads could not distinguish some IMGT-functional V segments, including TRBV6-2 and TRBV6-3, those segments were excluded. Sequencing depth was assumed to be roughly uniform across donors in the presence/absence analyses, though that assumption may not hold. HLA typing was unavailable for some donors at each locus, so association tests used only the typed subset. Because counts were too low, approximately 18 rarely observed V segments, including chromosome 9 orphons, were excluded from the earlier analysis of 587 of the donors. A later analysis found that HLA-associated TCR beta chains were more clonally expanded and had lower generation probabilities than equally common non-associated chains. A cluster of highly shared sequence variants was judged likely to be a technical artifact of the sequencing pipeline. This cohort had only TCR beta chains sequenced, and the lack of alpha or paired-chain data limited which features could be detected. A total of fewer than 200 TCR beta chains were listed by the study as associated with cytomegalovirus. Linkage disequilibrium might explain the correlated functional status among segregating V segments, but an unknown experimental factor could not be ruled out. According to a later genetic analysis, donors in an Asian-associated ancestry cluster had fewer N-insertions in productive TCRs than the roughly 700-donor mean. In an earlier analysis of approximately 600 of the donors, most TCR beta V segments were observed in productive rearrangements about 87% or about 30% of the time, broadly matching IMGT annotations. In vitro tests confirmed that a few of the cytomegalovirus-associated TCR beta chains recognize cytomegalovirus antigens. A later analysis associated 16,951 TCR beta sequences with specific HLA alleles at a false discovery rate of 0.05. According to a later analysis, parvovirus B19, influenza, CMV and Epstein-Barr virus appeared linked to several top co-occurrence clusters. According to a later analysis, most CMV-associated TCR beta chains appeared to be HLA-restricted, and the HLA associations seemed to be driven largely by CMV exposure. According to a later analysis, TCR association rates differed among HLA loci, with DRB1 alleles showing the most associated TCRs and HLA-C alleles showing the fewest. Most TCR sequences were seen in very few donors, while some public TCRs were found in many individuals. A later genetic analysis associated a missense DCLRE1C variant with V-gene and J-gene trimming of TCR beta chains, and an independent cohort replicated the association. A further reported finding was that TCR beta sequences accurately predicted the HLA-A and HLA-B alleles for most subjects in the first cohort. Immune exposure information for the cohort was limited to CMV serostatus. Strong co-occurrence of HLA alleles, especially DR and DQ, made assigning TCR associations to individual alleles difficult. The classifier was reported to diagnose cytomegalovirus status with high specificity and sensitivity in both the original cohort and the validation cohort. The authors suggested that the approach could potentially be generalized to other disease states and immunological phenotypes.

Libraries were built with the immunoSEQ multiplex PCR assay. For the multiplex PCR, a mixture combining 60 forward primers for TCR Vbeta segments and 13 reverse primers for TCR Jbeta segments was used. The CDR3 region of rearranged TCR beta genes was amplified from genomic DNA by a multiplex PCR assay. On the Illumina HiSeq System, the amplified TCR beta libraries were sequenced as 87-base-pair reads. In the paper's pipeline: A later analysis counted about 82 million unique TCR beta chains across the 550 to 750 repertoires, and roughly 10 million of these chains were shared by at least two donors. Raw reads were error-corrected and collapsed into unique sequences by a nearest-neighbor algorithm in which closely related sequences were merged to remove PCR and sequencing errors. To assign V, D and J gene segments, CDR3 sequences were aligned to IMGT reference sequences. For a sequence to be retained, a match of at least six nucleotides to both a V gene segment and a J gene segment was required. Rearrangements were classified as productive when the CDR3 lacked stop codons and remained in frame with V and J, and all other rearrangements were classified as non-productive. CDR3 was defined according to IMGT convention as the region running from the second conserved V-encoded cysteine to the conserved J-encoded phenylalanine. Sequences without an unambiguous match to a single V gene segment were excluded from the earlier analysis of about 600 of the donors. In an earlier analysis of approximately 550 of the donors, V segments were called functional above 56.7% productive rearrangements and were called segregating when the between-donor standard deviation exceeded 5%. To diagnose cytomegalovirus status from the catalog of TCR beta chain sequences, a statistical classification framework was built. In a later analysis, V and J genes were assigned by comparing TCR nucleotide sequences against IMGT/GENE-DB human TR gene sequences. In a later analysis, CDR3 sequences and most-parsimonious VDJ recombination scenarios were assigned using the TCRdist pipeline. In a later analysis, every TCR beta chain was defined by the combination of its CDR3 amino acid sequence and its V-gene family, and reads without a unique V-gene family were dropped. In a later analysis, 450 to 600 highly shared, low-generation-probability nucleotide sequences were removed to address suspected cross-contamination and a sequencing artifact. For each public chain, a later analysis derived a clonal expansion index from normalized ranks of inferred template counts within each repertoire. Generation probabilities in a later analysis came from a VDJ recombination model fitted to out-of-frame rearrangements, and those results were checked against IGoR. Hypergeometric tests were used in a later analysis to score TCR-TCR, TCR-HLA and TCR-CMV co-occurrence, with a repertoire-size bias correction applied to the TCR pairs. In a later analysis, false discovery rates were estimated by permuting HLA or CMV assignments 20 times. In a later analysis, co-occurring TCRs were grouped using DBSCAN, with TCRdist sequence similarity added in when clustering inside HLA-allele-positive subsets. Repertoires with fewer than 30,000 or more than 120,000 public chains were left out of co-occurrence clustering, as were a few repertoires with anomalous nucleotide sharing. TCRdb stores this immuneACCESS table with in-frame sequences only. Part of the clones is absent; in the studies checked, under half of the shortfall reflects unresolved V genes, and no reason is known for the rest. V and J calls and clone size follow that table, whereas D and trimming were derived from the DNA. A total of fewer than 120,000 clones appear in this sample, about 80% of them only once. The ten largest clones capture around 2.9% of the sample.

To note about this clone: What antigen it recognizes has not been identified. It has no much larger one-base neighbor in the sample; base qualities were not kept.

The V end gives up 3 bases and the J end 3 bases, leaving 5 bases in the junction not matched to a gene. The CDR3 spans 14 residues, from the cysteine through the phenylalanine. The retained sequence is limited to the CDR3, 42 bases, with the frame set at the first base. CDR1 and CDR2 (SGDLS, YYNGEE) derive from the germline V gene. In total, 630 or so healthy bone marrow donors made up the cohort. Cohort members were all nominally healthy when sampled, although unrecorded immune exposures were likely present. The donor tested CMV seropositive, placing the donor among the 290 or so seropositive members of the cohort. A peripheral blood sample was collected from each donor, and TCR beta sequencing was performed on peripheral blood mononuclear cells. Genomic DNA was extracted from the blood cell samples with the Qiagen DNeasy Blood Extraction Kit.

Recombination connected TRBV9 to TRBJ1-2, and TRBD1 matches 7 of the central bases. This TCR came from a woman in her sixties in good health and CMV-seropositive. The sequencing input was PBMCs. The nucleotide sequence reads TGTGCCAGCAGCGAGACAGGGTGGGACTATGGCTACACCTTC. Protein translation: CASSETGWDYGYTF. Full variable domain (CDR3 extended with the reference TRBV9 and TRBJ1-2 proteins): DSGVTQTPKHLITATGQRVTLRCSPRSGDLSVYWYQQSLDQGLQFLIQYYNGEERAKGNILERFSAQQFPDLHSELNLSSLELGDSALYFCASSETGWDYGYTFGSGTRLTVV.